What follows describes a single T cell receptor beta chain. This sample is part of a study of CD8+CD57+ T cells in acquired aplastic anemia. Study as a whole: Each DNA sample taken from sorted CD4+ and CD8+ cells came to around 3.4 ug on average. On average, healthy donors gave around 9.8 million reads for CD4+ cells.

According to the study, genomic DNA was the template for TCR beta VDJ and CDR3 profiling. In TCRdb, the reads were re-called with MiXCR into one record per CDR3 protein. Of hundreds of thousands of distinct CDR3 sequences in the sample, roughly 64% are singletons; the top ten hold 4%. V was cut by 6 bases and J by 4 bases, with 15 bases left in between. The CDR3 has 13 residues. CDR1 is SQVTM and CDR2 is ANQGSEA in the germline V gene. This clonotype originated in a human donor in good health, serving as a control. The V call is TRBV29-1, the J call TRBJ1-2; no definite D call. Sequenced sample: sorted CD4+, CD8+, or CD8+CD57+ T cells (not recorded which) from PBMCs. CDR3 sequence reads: CSVEKTYFYGYTF. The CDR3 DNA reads TGCAGCGTCGAAAAGACGTACTTCTATGGCTACACCTTC.